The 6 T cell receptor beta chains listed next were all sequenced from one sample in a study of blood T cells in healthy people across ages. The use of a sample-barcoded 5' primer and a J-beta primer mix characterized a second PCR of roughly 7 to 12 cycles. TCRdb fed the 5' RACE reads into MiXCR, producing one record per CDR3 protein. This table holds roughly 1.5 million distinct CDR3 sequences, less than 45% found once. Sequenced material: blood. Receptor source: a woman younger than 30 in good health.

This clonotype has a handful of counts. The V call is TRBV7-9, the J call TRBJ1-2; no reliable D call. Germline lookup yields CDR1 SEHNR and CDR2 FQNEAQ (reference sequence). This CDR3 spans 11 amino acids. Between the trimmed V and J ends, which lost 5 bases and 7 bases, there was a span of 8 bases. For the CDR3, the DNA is TGTGCCAGCAGCCCTAGCACTGGCTACACCTTC. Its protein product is CASSPSTGYTF.

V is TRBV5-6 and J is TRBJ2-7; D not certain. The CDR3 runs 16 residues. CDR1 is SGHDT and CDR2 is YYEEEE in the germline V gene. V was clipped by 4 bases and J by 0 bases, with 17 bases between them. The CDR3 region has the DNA TGTGCCAGCAGCAAGGACCTTACCGCACACTCCTACGAGCAGTACTTC. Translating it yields CASSKDLTAHSYEQYF.

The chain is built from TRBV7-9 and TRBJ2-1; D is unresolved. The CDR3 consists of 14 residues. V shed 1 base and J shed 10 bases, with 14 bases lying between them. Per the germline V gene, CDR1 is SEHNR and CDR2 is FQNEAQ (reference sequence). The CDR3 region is CASSLVATLGEQFF. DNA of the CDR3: TGTGCCAGCAGCTTAGTTGCGACTCTGGGAGAGCAGTTCTTC.

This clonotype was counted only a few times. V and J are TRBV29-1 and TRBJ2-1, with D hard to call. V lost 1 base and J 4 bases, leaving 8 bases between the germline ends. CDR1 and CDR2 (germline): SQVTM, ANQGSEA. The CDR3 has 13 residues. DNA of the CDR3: TGCAGCGTTGAAGTGGGCTGGTACAATGAGCAGTTCTTC. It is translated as CSVEVGWYNEQFF.

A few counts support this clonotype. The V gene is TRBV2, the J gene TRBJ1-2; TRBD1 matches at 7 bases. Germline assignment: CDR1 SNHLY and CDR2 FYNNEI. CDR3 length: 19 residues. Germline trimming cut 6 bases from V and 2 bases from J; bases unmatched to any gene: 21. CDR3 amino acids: CASRGQVSSLLLQNYGYTF. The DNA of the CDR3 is TGTGCCAGCAGAGGACAGGTCTCTTCCCTTCTCCTCCAAAACTATGGCTACACCTTC.

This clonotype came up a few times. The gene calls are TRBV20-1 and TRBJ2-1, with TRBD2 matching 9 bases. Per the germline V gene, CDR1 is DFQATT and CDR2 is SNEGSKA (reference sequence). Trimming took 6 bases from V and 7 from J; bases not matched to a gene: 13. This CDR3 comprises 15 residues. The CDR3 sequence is CSADRVRGGRNEQFF. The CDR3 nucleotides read TGCAGTGCCGATCGGGTGCGGGGGGGGCGTAATGAGCAGTTCTTC.